This TCR beta chain was identified in a study of T-cell memory formation after mild COVID-19. Study at large: TCR clusters showed largely donor specificity.

V trimming: 1 base; J trimming: 1 base; junction bases outside the gene matches: 4. CDR3 size: 16 residues. Germline CDR1 LNHDA, CDR2 SQIVND (reference sequence). The TCR alpha and TCR beta cDNA libraries, bearing sample barcodes and UMIs, were generated by 5'RACE using constant-segment primers. TCRdb re-called the 5' RACE reads with MiXCR, one entry per CDR3 protein. This table has around 370,000 distinct CDR3 sequences, around a fifth appearing once. The chain has TRBV19 and TRBJ1-5, with TRBD1 matching 7 bases. Sequences were obtained from PBMCs or a T cell subset sorted from them (not recorded which). This receptor was taken from an adult woman who had mild COVID-19 (a few samples of this study predate the infection). Cell type and time point are not known. The CDR3 DNA reads as TGTGCCAGTAGTATAGGACAGGGCCTAAGCAATCAGCCCCAGCATTTT. Translated, it gives CASSIGQGLSNQPQHF.